This T cell receptor (beta chain) was found in a study of cytomegalovirus exposure and HLA in healthy donors. Study-wide context: Of several hundred genotyped donors, 81% grouped in the Caucasian-associated ancestry cluster.

General study findings and limits: Sequencing probably produced one cluster of sequence variants that were highly shared.

This CDR3 spans 13 amino acids. Trimming pared 1 base from V and 5 bases from J, leaving 5 bases between. The V gene's germline CDR1 is SGHAT and CDR2 FQNNGV. On this clone: Its antigen is as yet unknown.

Primers: 60 Vbeta forward and 13 Jbeta reverse. This table comes from immunoSEQ multiplex PCR, and its TCRdb copy is limited to in-frame clones, with some not included. This table has 120,000 to 150,000 clones, approximately 78% appearing once. Sequencing input: PBMCs. The chain carries TRBV11-2 and TRBJ2-2; D is ambiguous. This clonotype was obtained from a man aged 40-55 years in good health and CMV-seropositive. The CDR3 DNA sequence: TGTGCCAGCAGCTTAGTGGAGACCGGGGAGCTGTTTTTT. It encodes CASSLVETGELFF.